This T cell receptor (beta chain) was documented in a study of blood T cell repertoires in COVID-19. Method: immunoSEQ multiplex PCR; TCRdb's copy keeps in-frame clones and lacks some. The sample yields 120,000 to 150,000 clones, 79% seen once. J gave up 4 bases and V 1 base, and 6 bases lay outside the gene matches. CDR1 LGHDT and CDR2 YNNKEL come from the germline V gene (reference sequence). The CDR3 has 15 residues. Sequencing used peripheral blood. This receptor was taken from a man aged 55 to 70 with acute or convalescent COVID-19. The chain uses TRBV3-1 (or the pseudogene TRBV3-2) and TRBJ1-1; 7 bases fit TRBD1. The CDR3 sequence: CASSQVQGVSTEAFF. CDR3 nucleotide sequence: TGTGCCAGCAGCCAAGTTCAGGGGGTCTCCACTGAAGCTTTCTTT.